At least ten counts were recorded for the clone carrying this TCR beta chain. Its matching antigen is unknown. From RNA transcripts, TCR beta CDR3 regions were amplified. The TCR CDR3 was amplified in a first-round RT-PCR using the HTBI primer set. Each CDR3 protein gets one entry after TCRdb re-called the multiplex PCR reads with MiXCR. The sample lists hundreds of thousands of distinct CDR3 sequences, around 24% occurring once. The data were obtained in a study of T cells in Graves' hyperthyroidism and ophthalmopathy. Study-level findings and limits: Blood also showed most of the thyroid clonotypes that were expanded above 0.001. Ophthalmopathy onset followed model prediction by a median about 6.9 months.

The CDR3 has 15 residues. Germline CDR1 and CDR2: MDHEN and SYDVKM. V was pared by 2 bases and J by 7 bases, with 10 bases of the junction left unmatched. Clinical Activity Scores of at least 3, NOSPECS grades of at least 4 and durations under 3 months characterized ophthalmopathy patients. This TCR was recovered from a woman younger than 45 with Graves' ophthalmopathy. Sequenced material: blood. This rearrangement joins TRBV28 to TRBJ2-7, with 8 bases lining up with TRBD1. The CDR3 protein is CASSLRGQAHWEQYF. DNA for the CDR3: TGTGCCAGCAGTTTACGGGGACAGGCCCACTGGGAGCAGTACTTC.